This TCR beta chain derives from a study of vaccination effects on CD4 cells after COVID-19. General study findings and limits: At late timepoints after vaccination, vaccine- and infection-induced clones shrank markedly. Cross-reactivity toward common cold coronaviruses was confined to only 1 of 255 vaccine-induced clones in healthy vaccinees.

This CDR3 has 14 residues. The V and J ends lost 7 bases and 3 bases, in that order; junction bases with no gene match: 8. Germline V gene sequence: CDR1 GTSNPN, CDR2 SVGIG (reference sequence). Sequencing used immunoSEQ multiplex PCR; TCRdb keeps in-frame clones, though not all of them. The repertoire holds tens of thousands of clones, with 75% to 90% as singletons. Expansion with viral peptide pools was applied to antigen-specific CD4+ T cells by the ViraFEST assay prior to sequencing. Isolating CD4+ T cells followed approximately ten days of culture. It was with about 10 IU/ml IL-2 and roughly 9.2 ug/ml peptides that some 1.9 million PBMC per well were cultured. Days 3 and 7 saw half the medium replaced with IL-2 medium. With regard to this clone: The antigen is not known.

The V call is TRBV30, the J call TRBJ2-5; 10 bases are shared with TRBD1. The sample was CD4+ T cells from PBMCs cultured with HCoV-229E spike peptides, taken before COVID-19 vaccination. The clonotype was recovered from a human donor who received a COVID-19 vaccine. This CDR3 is CAYRRTGGEETQYF. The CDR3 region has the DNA TGTGCCTACCGGCGGACAGGGGGGGAAGAGACCCAGTACTTC.